Sequencing of this TCR beta chain was carried out in a study of blood T cell repertoires in COVID-19. For the study at large: Nucleic acid was either cDNA or gDNA, and it came from T cells, B-cell-depleted T cells, or PBMCs.

Authors' methods: The authors estimated nucleated cell counts from reference gene primer amplification. Method: immunoSEQ multiplex PCR; TCRdb's copy keeps in-frame clones and lacks some. The V and J calls and clone size were taken over from that table, and D and trimming were inferred from the DNA. The data contain 200,000 to 300,000 clones, 85% of them singletons. Germline CDR1 is SGHRS and CDR2 is YFSETQ. The CDR3 totals 14 residues. Trimming removed 3 bases from V and 5 bases from J; junction bases left unmatched: 1. Participant age was roughly 18 to 95 years, and participants resided in about two dozen US areas.

The clonotype was recovered from a woman in her forties or fifties with acute COVID-19. J is TRBJ1-6 and V is TRBV5-1; 8 nucleotides align to TRBD1. Sequenced sample: PBMCs or T cells enriched from blood (not recorded which). The CDR3 nucleotides read TGCGCCAGCAGCTCGGGACAGGATAATTCACCCCTCCACTTT. As protein: CASSSGQDNSPLHF.